These T cell receptor beta chains were read from a single sample in a study of blood T cell repertoires in COVID-19. The protocol was immunoSEQ multiplex PCR, while the TCRdb copy is restricted to in-frame clones and leaves out a portion. The profile shows 250,000 or so clones, about 84% of them singletons. Material for sequencing was PBMCs or T cells enriched from blood (not recorded which). The receptors come from a woman between 50 and 59 years old who had recovered from COVID-19. Both conserved end residues are part of each CDR3. Each record gives: clone size, CDR3 length, J gene, V gene, D gene, CDR3 protein, CDR3 DNA. D genes are given only for firm matches. Size tells how often a clone was seen (once, few, many) or the class of an expanded clone, and some rows leave it out.

clone_size: -
cdr3_length: 15
j_call: TRBJ2-1
v_call: TRBV10-3
d_call: -
cdr3_aa: CAISDSRGGPNEQFF
cdr3_nt: TGTGCCATCAGTGATTCGAGGGGGGGCCCCAATGAGCAGTTCTTC

clone_size: -
cdr3_length: 16
j_call: TRBJ2-3
v_call: TRBV5-1
d_call: -
cdr3_aa: CASSLDSASGTDTQYF
cdr3_nt: TGCGCCAGCAGCTTGGATAGCGCCAGCGGAACAGATACGCAGTATTTT

clone_size: -
cdr3_length: 12
j_call: TRBJ2-3
v_call: TRBV19
d_call: -
cdr3_aa: CASSLSPDTQYF
cdr3_nt: TGTGCCAGTAGCCTCTCTCCGGATACGCAGTATTTT

clone_size: once
cdr3_length: 15
j_call: TRBJ2-1
v_call: TRBV7-3
d_call: -
cdr3_aa: CASSLKGREVNEQFF
cdr3_nt: TGTGCCAGCAGCTTAAAGGGCAGGGAGGTCAATGAGCAGTTCTTC

clone_size: few
cdr3_length: 16
j_call: TRBJ2-3
v_call: TRBV5-1
d_call: TRBD1
cdr3_aa: CASSLAGQGRADTQYF
cdr3_nt: TGCGCCAGCAGCTTGGCAGGACAGGGCAGGGCAGATACGCAGTATTTT

clone_size: -
cdr3_length: 16
j_call: TRBJ1-4
v_call: TRBV4-1
d_call: -
cdr3_aa: CASSQATVVPNEKLFF
cdr3_nt: TGCGCCAGCAGCCAAGCCACGGTAGTCCCTAATGAAAAACTGTTTTTT

clone_size: -
cdr3_length: 15
j_call: TRBJ2-1
v_call: TRBV7-2
d_call: -
cdr3_aa: CASSSPGTSKNEQFF
cdr3_nt: TGTGCCAGCAGCTCCCCTGGGACTTCCAAGAATGAGCAGTTCTTC

clone_size: -
cdr3_length: 16
j_call: TRBJ1-5
v_call: TRBV7-2
d_call: TRBD1
cdr3_aa: CASSLGQAKSNQPQHF
cdr3_nt: TGTGCCAGCAGCCTCGGACAGGCGAAGAGCAATCAGCCCCAGCATTTT

clone_size: -
cdr3_length: 16
j_call: TRBJ1-2
v_call: TRBV9
d_call: TRBD1
cdr3_aa: CASSVHRDSSNYGYTF
cdr3_nt: TGTGCCAGCAGCGTACACCGGGACAGTTCGAACTATGGCTACACCTTC

clone_size: -
cdr3_length: 14
j_call: TRBJ2-7
v_call: TRBV5-4
d_call: TRBD1
cdr3_aa: CASSWDRSFYEQYF
cdr3_nt: TGTGCCAGCAGCTGGGACAGGAGCTTTTACGAGCAGTACTTC

clone_size: -
cdr3_length: 14
j_call: TRBJ1-1
v_call: TRBV4-1
d_call: -
cdr3_aa: CASSQSGGPTEAFF
cdr3_nt: TGCGCCAGCAGCCAGTCCGGGGGGCCCACTGAAGCTTTCTTT

clone_size: -
cdr3_length: 14
j_call: TRBJ2-5
v_call: TRBV5-1
d_call: -
cdr3_aa: CASSRRDSQETQYF
cdr3_nt: TGCGCCAGCAGCCGGCGGGACAGCCAAGAGACCCAGTACTTC

clone_size: few
cdr3_length: 15
j_call: TRBJ1-1
v_call: TRBV5-6
d_call: -
cdr3_aa: CASSLAAQGNTEAFF
cdr3_nt: TGTGCCAGCAGCTTGGCTGCGCAGGGTAACACTGAAGCTTTCTTT

clone_size: few
cdr3_length: 16
j_call: TRBJ1-2
v_call: TRBV30
d_call: -
cdr3_aa: CAWSGRMRLGGGGYTF
cdr3_nt: TGTGCCTGGAGTGGACGGATGAGGCTAGGGGGGGGCGGCTACACCTTC

clone_size: -
cdr3_length: 14
j_call: TRBJ1-1
v_call: TRBV7-9
d_call: TRBD1
cdr3_aa: CASSPDRVNTEAFF
cdr3_nt: TGTGCCAGCAGCCCCGACAGGGTGAACACTGAAGCTTTCTTT

clone_size: -
cdr3_length: 15
j_call: TRBJ1-4
v_call: TRBV3-1/TRBV3-2
d_call: -
cdr3_aa: CASSQGGNFNEKLFF
cdr3_nt: TGTGCCAGCAGCCAAGGGGGCAACTTTAATGAAAAACTGTTTTTT

clone_size: -
cdr3_length: 18
j_call: TRBJ2-4
v_call: TRBV2
d_call: TRBD2
cdr3_aa: CASSDAGTSGGVRNIQYF
cdr3_nt: TGTGCCAGCAGTGACGCCGGGACTAGCGGGGGGGTGAGAAACATTCAGTACTTC

clone_size: -
cdr3_length: 14
j_call: TRBJ1-5
v_call: TRBV28
d_call: -
cdr3_aa: CASSFRQSNQPQHF
cdr3_nt: TGTGCCAGCAGTTTTCGACAGAGCAATCAGCCCCAGCATTTT

clone_size: -
cdr3_length: 15
j_call: TRBJ2-7
v_call: TRBV11-2
d_call: -
cdr3_aa: CASSMMSQGSYEQYF
cdr3_nt: TGTGCCAGCAGCATGATGTCACAGGGATCCTACGAGCAGTACTTC

clone_size: -
cdr3_length: 15
j_call: TRBJ2-1
v_call: TRBV6-4
d_call: TRBD2
cdr3_aa: CASSDDLAGVLEQFF
cdr3_nt: TGTGCCAGCAGTGACGACCTAGCGGGAGTTCTTGAGCAGTTCTTC

clone_size: -
cdr3_length: 15
j_call: TRBJ1-6
v_call: TRBV7-5
d_call: -
cdr3_aa: CARRNGGLINSPLHF
cdr3_nt: TGTGCCAGAAGGAACGGGGGACTAATAAATTCACCCCTCCACTTT

clone_size: -
cdr3_length: 13
j_call: TRBJ2-1
v_call: TRBV18
d_call: -
cdr3_aa: CASSLEQGNEQFF
cdr3_nt: TGTGCCAGCTCATTAGAACAGGGAAATGAGCAGTTCTTC

clone_size: -
cdr3_length: 14
j_call: TRBJ2-7
v_call: TRBV9
d_call: TRBD1
cdr3_aa: CASSKGQGAREQYF
cdr3_nt: TGTGCCAGCAGCAAGGGACAGGGGGCTAGAGAGCAGTACTTC

clone_size: -
cdr3_length: 14
j_call: TRBJ1-2
v_call: TRBV19
d_call: TRBD1
cdr3_aa: CASKEAQGEYGYTF
cdr3_nt: TGTGCCAGTAAAGAGGCGCAGGGGGAATATGGCTACACCTTC

clone_size: -
cdr3_length: 15
j_call: TRBJ2-2
v_call: TRBV4-2
d_call: TRBD2
cdr3_aa: CASSQESGRSGELFF
cdr3_nt: TGTGCCAGCAGCCAAGAGAGCGGGAGGTCCGGGGAGCTGTTTTTT

clone_size: -
cdr3_length: 17
j_call: TRBJ2-1
v_call: TRBV25-1
d_call: TRBD2
cdr3_aa: CASSVRTGLAGGNEQFF
cdr3_nt: TGTGCCAGCAGTGTAAGAACGGGACTAGCGGGGGGGAATGAGCAGTTCTTC

clone_size: -
cdr3_length: 13
j_call: TRBJ1-5
v_call: TRBV2
d_call: -
cdr3_aa: CAIKGTLYQPQHF
cdr3_nt: TGTGCCATCAAAGGGACATTATATCAGCCCCAGCATTTT

clone_size: once
cdr3_length: 15
j_call: TRBJ2-2
v_call: TRBV9
d_call: -
cdr3_aa: CASSVEAGRTGELFF
cdr3_nt: TGTGCCAGCAGCGTAGAAGCAGGGAGGACCGGGGAGCTGTTTTTT

clone_size: -
cdr3_length: 15
j_call: TRBJ2-3
v_call: TRBV7-6
d_call: TRBD2
cdr3_aa: CASSLSGTIADTQYF
cdr3_nt: TGTGCCAGCAGCTTAAGCGGGACGATCGCAGATACGCAGTATTTT

clone_size: -
cdr3_length: 12
j_call: TRBJ2-7
v_call: TRBV5-1
d_call: -
cdr3_aa: CASSPGTYEQYF
cdr3_nt: TGCGCCAGCAGCCCGGGGACCTACGAGCAGTACTTC

clone_size: -
cdr3_length: 11
j_call: TRBJ2-1
v_call: TRBV20-1
d_call: -
cdr3_aa: CSADTYNEQFF
cdr3_nt: TGCAGTGCAGACACCTACAATGAGCAGTTCTTC

clone_size: -
cdr3_length: 14
j_call: TRBJ1-6
v_call: TRBV4-3
d_call: -
cdr3_aa: CASSAASVDSPLHF
cdr3_nt: TGCGCCAGCAGCGCAGCCAGCGTGGATTCACCCCTCCACTTT

clone_size: -
cdr3_length: 13
j_call: TRBJ2-5
v_call: TRBV19
d_call: TRBD2
cdr3_aa: CASRGTSEKTQYF
cdr3_nt: TGTGCCAGTAGGGGGACTAGCGAGAAGACCCAGTACTTC

clone_size: -
cdr3_length: 16
j_call: TRBJ2-2
v_call: TRBV7-9
d_call: TRBD2
cdr3_aa: CASSLGLAGAGGELFF
cdr3_nt: TGTGCCAGCAGCTTAGGCCTAGCGGGAGCTGGCGGGGAGCTGTTTTTT